This T cell receptor beta chain was captured in a study of PD-1 blockade in classical Hodgkin lymphoma. Every patient had relapsed following autologous stem cell transplantation, and cohorts differed in brentuximab vedotin exposure. The CD4+ T cells used were purified from thawed PBMCs through magnetic negative selection. Classifying best responses yielded complete response, partial response or progressive disease. TCRdb's table, derived via immunoSEQ multiplex PCR, lists solely in-frame clones and lacks some. This sample has approximately 6,800 clones; around four fifths occur once, and the top ten carry about 2.5%. Trimming removed 4 bases at V and 8 bases at J, with 18 bases between. This CDR3 is 14 amino acids long. Germline V gives CDR1 SGHRS, CDR2 YFSETQ. Study results and caveats: Later analyses included only patients treated at least 1 year post-ASCT. It was among complete responders that baseline diversity resembled that of newly diagnosed patients. Diversity in CD4+ TCRs, unlike that measured in CD8+ TCRs, had risen significantly by C4D1.

Turning to this clone: Its antigen remains unidentified.

The V gene is TRBV5-1, the J gene TRBJ1-1; D might be TRBD1 (5 bases). The sequence was obtained from a human donor with classical Hodgkin lymphoma. The sequenced sample was CD4+ T cells from blood, obtained at baseline. The CDR3 DNA reads as TGCGCCAGCAGCCCGGGGACCTCAGGGATAGAAGCTTTCTTT. It codes for CASSPGTSGIEAFF.